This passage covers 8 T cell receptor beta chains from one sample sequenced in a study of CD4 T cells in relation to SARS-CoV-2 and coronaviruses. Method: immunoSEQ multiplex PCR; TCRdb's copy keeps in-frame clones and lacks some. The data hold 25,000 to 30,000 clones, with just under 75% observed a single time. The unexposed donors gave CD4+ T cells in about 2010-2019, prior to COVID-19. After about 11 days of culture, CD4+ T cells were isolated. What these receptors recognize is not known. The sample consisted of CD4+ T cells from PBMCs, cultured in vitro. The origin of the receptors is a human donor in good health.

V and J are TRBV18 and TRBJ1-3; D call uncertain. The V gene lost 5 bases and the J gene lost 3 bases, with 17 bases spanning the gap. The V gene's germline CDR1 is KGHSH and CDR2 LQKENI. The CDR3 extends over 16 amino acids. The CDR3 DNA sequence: TGTGCCAGCTCATTTTTCCAAGGGTCGGATGGAAACACCATATATTTT. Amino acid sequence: CASSFFQGSDGNTIYF.

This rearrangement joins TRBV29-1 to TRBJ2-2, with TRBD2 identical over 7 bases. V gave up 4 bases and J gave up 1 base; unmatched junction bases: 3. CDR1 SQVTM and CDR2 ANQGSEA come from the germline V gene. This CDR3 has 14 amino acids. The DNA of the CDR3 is TGCAGCGTTGGTTCGGGGGGGAACACCGGGGAGCTGTTTTTT. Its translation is CSVGSGGNTGELFF.

CDR3 nucleotides: TGTGCCAGTAGTACCCCACCACAGGGGGGAGATAGTCAGCCCCAGCATTTT. As protein: CASSTPPQGGDSQPQHF. The chain joins TRBV19 to TRBJ1-5; 8 bases fit TRBD1. Germline V gene lookup returns CDR1 LNHDA and CDR2 SQIVND (reference sequence). The CDR3 spans 17 residues. With 4 bases clipped from V and 6 bases from J, the junction kept 14 bases outside the gene matches.

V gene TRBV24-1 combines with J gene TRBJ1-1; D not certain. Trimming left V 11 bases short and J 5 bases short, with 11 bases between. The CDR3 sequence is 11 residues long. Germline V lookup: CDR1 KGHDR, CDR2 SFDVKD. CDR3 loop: CAKIRRTEAFF. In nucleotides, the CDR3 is TGTGCCAAGATTCGGCGGACTGAAGCTTTCTTT.

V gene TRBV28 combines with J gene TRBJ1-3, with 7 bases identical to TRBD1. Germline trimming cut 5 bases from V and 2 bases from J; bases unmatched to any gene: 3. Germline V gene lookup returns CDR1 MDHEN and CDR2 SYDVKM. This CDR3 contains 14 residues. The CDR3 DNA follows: TGTGCCAGCAGTCTCGGGACAGCTGGAAACACCATATATTTT. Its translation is CASSLGTAGNTIYF.

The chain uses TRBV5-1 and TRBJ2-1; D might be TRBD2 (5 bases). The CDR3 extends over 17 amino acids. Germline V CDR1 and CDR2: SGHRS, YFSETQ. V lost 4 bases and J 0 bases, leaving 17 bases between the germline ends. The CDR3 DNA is TGCGCCAGCAGCCCGAGTTGGCTGGGGAGCTCCTACAATGAGCAGTTCTTC. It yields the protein CASSPSWLGSSYNEQFF.

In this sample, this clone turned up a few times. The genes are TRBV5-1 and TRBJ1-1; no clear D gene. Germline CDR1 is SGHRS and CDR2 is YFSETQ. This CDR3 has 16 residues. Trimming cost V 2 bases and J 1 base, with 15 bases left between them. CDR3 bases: TGCGCCAGCAGCTTTGGGCCTCCCGGATCGAACACTGAAGCTTTCTTT. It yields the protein CASSFGPPGSNTEAFF.

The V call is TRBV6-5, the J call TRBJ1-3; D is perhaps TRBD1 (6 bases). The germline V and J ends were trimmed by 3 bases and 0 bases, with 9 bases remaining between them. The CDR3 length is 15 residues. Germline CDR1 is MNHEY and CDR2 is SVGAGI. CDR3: CASSYGGGSGNTIYF. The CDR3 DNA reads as TGTGCCAGCAGTTATGGAGGGGGCTCTGGAAACACCATATATTTT.